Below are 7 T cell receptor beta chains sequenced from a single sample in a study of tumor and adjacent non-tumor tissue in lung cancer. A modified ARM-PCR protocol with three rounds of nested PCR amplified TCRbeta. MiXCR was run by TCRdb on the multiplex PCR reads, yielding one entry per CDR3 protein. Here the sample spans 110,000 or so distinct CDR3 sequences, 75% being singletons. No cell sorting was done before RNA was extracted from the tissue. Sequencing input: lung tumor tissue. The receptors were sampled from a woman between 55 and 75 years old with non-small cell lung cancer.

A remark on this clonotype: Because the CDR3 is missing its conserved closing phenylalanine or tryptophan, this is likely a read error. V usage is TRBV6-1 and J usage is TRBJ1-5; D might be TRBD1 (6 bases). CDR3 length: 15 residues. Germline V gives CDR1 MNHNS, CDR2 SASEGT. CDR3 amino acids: CAISEVDRNHQPQHL. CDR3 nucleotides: TGTGCCATCAGTGAGGTCGACAGGAATCATCAGCCCCAGCATCTT.

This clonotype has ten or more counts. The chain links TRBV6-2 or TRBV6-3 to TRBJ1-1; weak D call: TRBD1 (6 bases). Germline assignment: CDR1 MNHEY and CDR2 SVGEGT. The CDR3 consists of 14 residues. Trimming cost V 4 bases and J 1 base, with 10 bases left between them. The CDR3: CASSWQGRNTEAFF. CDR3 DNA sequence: TGTGCCAGCAGTTGGCAGGGGAGGAACACTGAAGCTTTCTTT.

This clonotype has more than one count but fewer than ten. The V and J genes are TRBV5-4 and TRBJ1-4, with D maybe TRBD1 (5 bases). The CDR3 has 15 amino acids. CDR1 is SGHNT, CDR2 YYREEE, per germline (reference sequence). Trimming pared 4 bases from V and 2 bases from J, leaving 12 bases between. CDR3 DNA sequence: TGTGCCAGCAGCCGGGGGGAGGGTACTAATGAAAAACTGTTTTTT. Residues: CASSRGEGTNEKLFF.

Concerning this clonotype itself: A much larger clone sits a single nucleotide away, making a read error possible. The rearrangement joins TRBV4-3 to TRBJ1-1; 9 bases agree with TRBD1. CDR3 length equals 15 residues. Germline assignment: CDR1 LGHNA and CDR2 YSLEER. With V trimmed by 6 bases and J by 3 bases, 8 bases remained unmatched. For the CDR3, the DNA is TGCGCCAGCAGACACGGGACAGGGCCCGACACTGAAGCTTTCTTT. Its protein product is CASRHGTGPDTEAFF.

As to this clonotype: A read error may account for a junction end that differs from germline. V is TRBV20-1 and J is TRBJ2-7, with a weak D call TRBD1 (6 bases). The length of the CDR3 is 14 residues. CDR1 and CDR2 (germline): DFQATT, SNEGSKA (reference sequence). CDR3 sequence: CSASRDMVPYEQYF. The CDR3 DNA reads TGCAGTGCTAGCCGGGACATGGTCCCCTACGAGCAATACTTC.

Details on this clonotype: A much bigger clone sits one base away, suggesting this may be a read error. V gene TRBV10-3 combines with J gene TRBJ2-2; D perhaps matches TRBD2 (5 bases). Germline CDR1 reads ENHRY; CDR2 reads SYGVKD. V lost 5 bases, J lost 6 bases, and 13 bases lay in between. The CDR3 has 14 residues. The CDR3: CAISRTERSGELFF. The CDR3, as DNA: TGTGCCATCAGTAGGACTGAAAGATCCGGGGAGCTGTTTTTT.

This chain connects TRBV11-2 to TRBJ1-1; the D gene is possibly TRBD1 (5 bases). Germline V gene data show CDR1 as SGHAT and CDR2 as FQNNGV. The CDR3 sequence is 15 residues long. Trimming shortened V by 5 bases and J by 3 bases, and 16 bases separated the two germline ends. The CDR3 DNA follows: TGTGCCAGCAGCCGCCGTGGGGCTGGTGACACTGAAGCTTTCTTT. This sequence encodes CASSRRGAGDTEAFF.